The 6 T cell receptor beta chains in this list originate from one sample, sequenced in a study of regulatory T cells in long-lasting Graves disease. Time point defined: persistent/refractory GD, antithyroid drugs over 5 years with positive TRAb. Scientists built the TCR library using RNA that was extracted from PBMCs. Construction of the TCR beta libraries employed iRepertoire HTBI primers in conjunction with Arm-PCR of CDR3 regions. Each CDR3 protein is one row after TCRdb ran MiXCR on the multiplex PCR reads. The sample holds hundreds of thousands of distinct CDR3 sequences; 20% to 25% are singletons and the top ten take over 11%. This specimen consisted of peripheral blood mononuclear cells (PBMCs), obtained when the disease was refractory, from a patient treated with antithyroid drugs. These receptors were collected from a female donor with Graves disease.

This clonotype was observed many times. The chain recombines TRBV6-1 with TRBJ2-5, with 11 bases matching TRBD2. This CDR3 contains 16 residues. The J segment lost 0 bases and the V segment lost 4 bases, leaving 4 bases of the junction unmatched. Germline values: CDR1 MNHNS, CDR2 SASEGT. CDR3: CASSAPGLADQETQYF. For the CDR3, the DNA is TGTGCCAGCAGTGCTCCGGGACTAGCGGACCAAGAGACCCAGTACTTC.

This clonotype occurred once. The chain links TRBV3-1 to TRBJ1-1; D is undetermined. V shed 4 bases and J shed 1 base, with 10 bases lying between them. The germline V gene encodes CDR1 LGHDT and CDR2 YNNKEL (reference sequence). The CDR3 totals 14 residues. Here the CDR3 reads CASSPQKQNTEAFF. The CDR3 DNA follows: TGTGCCAGCAGCCCTCAGAAACAGAACACTGAAGCTTTCTTT.

The rearrangement joins TRBV7-6 to TRBJ1-5; 8 bases fit TRBD1. Germline V CDR1 and CDR2: SGHVS, FNYEAQ. Unmatched junction bases numbered 8, after V lost 4 bases and J lost 3 bases. The CDR3 runs 16 residues. In DNA, the CDR3 is TGTGCCAGCAGCTCCACAGGGGGTGGAATCAATCAGCCCCAGCATTTT. Protein: CASSSTGGGINQPQHF.

In its sample, this clonotype was seen a few times. The rearrangement links TRBV24-1 to TRBJ2-2; D not resolved. Germline V gene data show CDR1 as KGHDR and CDR2 as SFDVKD. The CDR3 runs 15 residues. The V gene lost 6 bases and the J gene lost 1 base, with 11 bases spanning the gap. CDR3 amino acids: CATSQGQLNTGELFF. The CDR3 nucleotides are TGTGCCACCAGTCAAGGGCAACTGAACACCGGGGAGCTGTTTTTT.

This clonotype was counted at least ten times. V usage is TRBV11-2 and J usage is TRBJ2-5, with D unresolved. The germline gives CDR1 SGHAT, CDR2 FQNNGV. This CDR3 region has 12 residues. V shed 5 bases and J shed 4 bases, with 8 bases lying between them. CDR3 sequence: CASSIQGETQYF. The CDR3 nucleotides are TGTGCCAGCAGCATCCAAGGAGAGACCCAGTACTTC. The variable domain in full, with the rest retrieved from reference TRBV11-2 and TRBJ2-5, is EAGVAQSPRYKIIEKRQSVAFWCNPISGHATLYWYQQILGQGPKLLIQFQNNGVVDDSQLPKDRFSAERLKGVDSTLKIQPAKLEDSAVYLCASSIQGETQYFGPGTRLLVL.

Many counts were recorded for this clonotype. The rearrangement uses TRBV2 and TRBJ2-5; possibly TRBD1 for D (5 bases). Trimming took off 2 bases at V and 1 base at J, with 8 bases between the two ends. Germline values: CDR1 SNHLY, CDR2 FYNNEI. The CDR3 is 14 residues long. The CDR3 DNA is TGTGCCAGCAGTGAACAGGGTGTCCAAGAGACCCAGTACTTC. This codes for CASSEQGVQETQYF. Full variable domain (rest looked up from reference TRBV2 and TRBJ2-5): EPEVTQTPSHQVTQMGQEVILRCVPISNHLYFYWYRQILGQKVEFLVSFYNNEISEKSEIFDDQFSVERPDGSNFTLKIRSTKLEDSAMYFCASSEQGVQETQYFGPGTRLLVL.